This T cell receptor beta chain was identified during a study of T cell responses to AZD1222 COVID-19 vaccine. General study results and limits: The study found vaccine-associated CD4 TCRs spanning spike, dominant at 160-218 and 743-854.

A note on this clone: Antigen unknown.

Only in-frame clones appear in the TCRdb table, and some are missing; sequencing was by immunoSEQ multiplex PCR. The table lists about 110,000 clones, over 85% of them singletons. The CDR3 has 15 amino acids. Trimming removed 1 base at V and 6 bases at J, with 15 bases between. Germline V gene sequence: CDR1 SGHTA, CDR2 FQGNSA. The specimen was peripheral blood, collected on day 0 of MenACWY control vaccination. The gene calls are TRBV7-2 and TRBJ1-1; D is ambiguous. The TCR sequence derives from an adult in good health. CDR3 in DNA: TGTGCCAGCAGCTTAGAACCGCGGTTGAAATCTGAAGCTTTCTTT. Residues: CASSLEPRLKSEAFF.